This is a list of T cell receptor beta chains from one sample in a study of blood T cells in healthy people across ages. TCRdb reanalysed the 5' RACE reads using MiXCR and keeps one entry per CDR3 protein. The table has over 1,500,000 distinct CDR3 sequences, about 39% seen once; the top ten hold about 23%. The sample consisted of blood. These receptors all stem from a human donor in good health. The CDR3 runs from the conserved cysteine through the conserved F or W. Fields, in order: clone size, V gene, CDR3 length, D gene, J gene, CDR3 protein, CDR3 DNA. The D gene is left open where the match is weak. The size entry is marked missing in some rows and otherwise reads once, few, many or a size class.

-	TRBV28	12	-	TRBJ2-3	CASSLMGRTQYF	TGTGCCAGCAGTTTAATGGGTCGGACGCAGTATTTT
-	TRBV7-2	15	TRBD2	TRBJ2-3	CASSLTGLAGGPQYF	TGTGCCAGCAGCCTTACCGGACTAGCGGGGGGCCCGCAGTATTTT
-	TRBV12-3/TRBV12-4	15	-	TRBJ1-1	CASSFSRNRRAEAFF	TGTGCCAGCAGTTTCTCACGGAATCGACGGGCTGAAGCTTTCTTT
-	TRBV29-1	14	-	TRBJ2-1	CSVEYTGIYDEQFF	TGCAGCGTTGAATATACAGGGATTTACGATGAGCAGTTCTTC
few	TRBV20-1	17	-	TRBJ2-2	CSARERRTPLWTGELFF	TGCAGTGCTAGAGAAAGACGGACTCCCCTCTGGACCGGGGAGCTGTTTTTT
many	TRBV7-3	14	-	TRBJ1-2	CASSLAGAGYGYTF	TGTGCCAGCAGCTTAGCAGGGGCGGGCTATGGCTACACCTTC
-	TRBV7-2	15	-	TRBJ2-7	CASSGGTAVYYEQYF	TGTGCCAGCAGCGGCGGGACGGCGGTATACTACGAGCAGTACTTC
few	TRBV6-2/TRBV6-3	15	-	TRBJ2-3	CASSPQDQRTDTQYF	TGTGCCAGCAGTCCTCAGGACCAACGCACAGATACGCAGTATTTT
-	TRBV9	14	TRBD1	TRBJ2-7	CASSVTDRVQEQYF	TGTGCCAGCAGCGTTACGGACAGGGTACAGGAGCAGTACTTC
few	TRBV4-3	14	-	TRBJ2-1	CASSQDEVWGQQFF	TGCGCCAGCAGCCAAGATGAAGTCTGGGGGCAGCAGTTCTTC
few	TRBV6-5	11	-	TRBJ2-3	CASSDSSEQYF	TGTGCCAGCAGCGACTCAAGCGAGCAGTATTTT
-	TRBV6-2/TRBV6-3	14	TRBD1	TRBJ1-5	CASSWGQRNQPQHF	TGTGCCAGCAGTTGGGGACAGAGAAACCAGCCCCAGCATTTT
once	TRBV7-2	13	-	TRBJ1-2	CASSFPFGYGYTF	TGTGCCAGCAGCTTCCCGTTTGGCTATGGCTACACCTTC
-	TRBV7-7	15	TRBD1	TRBJ2-1	CAGSRDRGHYNEQFF	TGTGCCGGCAGCCGGGACAGGGGGCACTACAATGAGCAGTTCTTC
-	TRBV11-2	15	-	TRBJ2-3	CASRPGWQPTDTQYF	TGTGCCAGCAGACCAGGTTGGCAGCCCACAGATACGCAGTATTTT
-	TRBV6-6	15	-	TRBJ1-4	CASSYSGVANEKLFF	TGTGCCAGCAGTTACTCGGGGGTGGCTAATGAAAAACTGTTTTTT
-	TRBV29-1	13	-	TRBJ1-5	CSVTIGSNQPQHF	TGCAGCGTTACCATCGGGAGCAATCAGCCCCAGCATTTT
-	TRBV20-1	14	-	TRBJ1-5	CSARDRVVTQPQHF	TGCAGTGCTAGAGATCGTGTCGTGACCCAGCCCCAGCATTTT
-	TRBV13	13	-	TRBJ1-4	CASTDRPNEKLFF	TGTGCCAGCACCGACAGGCCTAATGAAAAACTGTTTTTT
few	TRBV4-1	15	-	TRBJ2-1	CASSPGSPATNEQFF	TGCGCCAGCAGCCCCGGATCCCCGGCCACCAATGAGCAGTTCTTC
many	TRBV7-9	18	-	TRBJ2-6	CASSPTRDRYSGANVLTF	TGTGCCAGCAGCCCTACCCGGGACCGTTACTCTGGGGCCAACGTCCTGACTTTC
-	TRBV5-1	15	TRBD2	TRBJ2-1	CASSQGTSGGDEQFF	TGCGCCAGCAGCCAAGGGACTAGCGGGGGGGATGAGCAGTTCTTC
-	TRBV25-1	15	-	TRBJ2-3	CASSEMSGPTDTQYF	TGTGCCAGCAGTGAAATGAGCGGCCCCACAGATACGCAGTATTTT
-	TRBV3-1	15	-	TRBJ2-2	CASSQAPPNTGELFF	TGTGCCAGCAGCCAAGCCCCCCCGAACACCGGGGAGCTGTTTTTT
-	TRBV4-1	19	-	TRBJ2-1	CASSQGGPDLAGEDNEQFF	TGCGCCAGCAGCCAAGGGGGGCCGGATCTCGCGGGGGAAGACAATGAGCAGTTCTTC
few	TRBV7-2	14	-	TRBJ2-7	CASSLSPLTYEQYF	TGTGCCAGCAGCTTAAGTCCCCTTACGTACGAGCAGTACTTC
-	TRBV20-1	13	-	TRBJ2-7	CSAKAMGTYEQYF	TGCAGTGCTAAGGCAATGGGAACCTACGAGCAGTACTTC
-	TRBV6-5	14	-	TRBJ1-2	CASSYRRTDYGYTF	TGTGCCAGCAGTTACCGGAGGACAGACTATGGCTACACCTTC
-	TRBV20-1	16	-	TRBJ1-3	CSARTSGFSSGNTIYF	TGCAGTGCTAGAACCTCGGGGTTTAGCTCTGGAAACACCATATATTTT
-	TRBV12-3/TRBV12-4	13	-	TRBJ1-4	CASSTGFQEKLFF	TGTGCCAGCAGCACAGGGTTTCAGGAAAAACTGTTTTTT
-	TRBV6-5	15	-	TRBJ2-7	CASSYSTGVSYEQYF	TGTGCCAGCAGTTACTCTACGGGGGTTTCCTACGAGCAGTACTTC
-	TRBV12-5	16	-	TRBJ2-3	CASARGSGIDADTQYF	TGTGCTAGTGCCAGAGGGTCAGGGATCGACGCAGATACGCAGTATTTT
-	TRBV4-3	15	-	TRBJ1-2	CASGQDEFVAGGYTF	TGCGCCAGCGGCCAAGATGAGTTTGTGGCCGGAGGCTACACCTTC
-	TRBV6-1	17	-	TRBJ2-3	CASGGLAVWGRGDTQYF	TGTGCCAGCGGGGGGCTAGCGGTGTGGGGAAGAGGAGATACGCAGTATTTT